This entry lists 26 T cell receptor beta chains sequenced from one sample in a study of blood T cell repertoires in COVID-19. Clones were sequenced by immunoSEQ multiplex PCR, and TCRdb holds only the in-frame ones, with some missing. The sample includes 260,000 or so clones, under 90% of them seen just once. Sequenced: PBMCs or T cells enriched from blood (not recorded which). These receptors were taken from a man aged 18-30 years who had recovered from COVID-19.

This clone was detected a few times. The chain has TRBV29-1 and TRBJ2-7; 11 nucleotides match TRBD1. Trimming at V came to 7 bases and at J to 4 bases, leaving 9 bases not matched to a gene. The CDR3 runs to 14 residues. Germline V gene sequence: CDR1 SQVTM, CDR2 ANQGSEA. The CDR3: CSARRGTGGYEQYF. The DNA of the CDR3 is TGCAGCGCACGACGCGGGACAGGGGGATACGAGCAGTACTTC.

The chain employs TRBV10-3 and TRBJ1-5; a possible D gene is TRBD1 (6 bases). The CDR3 length is 15 residues. From germline, CDR1 is ENHRY and CDR2 SYGVKD. Trimming removed 2 bases at V and 7 bases at J, with 15 bases between. CDR3 amino acids: CAISEGPQGGQPQHF. The CDR3 DNA sequence: TGTGCCATCAGTGAGGGCCCACAGGGCGGGCAGCCCCAGCATTTT.

V is TRBV10-3 and J is TRBJ2-2; 7 bases agree with TRBD1. The CDR3 is made up of 15 amino acids. V lost 4 bases and J lost 5; bases outside the gene matches: 7. Germline loops: CDR1 ENHRY, CDR2 SYGVKD. In nucleotides, the CDR3 is TGTGCCATCAGTGTGGACAGGACTTTTACCGGGGAGCTGTTTTTT. Residues: CAISVDRTFTGELFF.

The table lists this clone with a few counts. V usage is TRBV12-5 and J usage is TRBJ1-5; D gene unclear. Germline CDR1 and CDR2: LGHNT and FRNRAP. V shed 1 base and J shed 0 bases, with 7 bases lying between them. This CDR3 spans 15 amino acids. This chain's CDR3 is CASGLADYSNQPQHF. For the CDR3, the DNA is TGTGCTAGTGGTTTGGCAGATTATAGCAATCAGCCCCAGCATTTT.

The chain employs TRBV6-2 or TRBV6-3 and TRBJ2-7, with 8 bases matching TRBD2. Germline trimming cut 3 bases from V and 2 bases from J; bases unmatched to any gene: 6. Germline assignment: CDR1 MNHEY and CDR2 SVGEGT. The CDR3 sequence is 15 residues long. The CDR3 is CASSYYSGVTYEQYF. CDR3 DNA: TGTGCCAGCAGTTATTATAGCGGGGTAACCTACGAGCAGTACTTC.

The genes are TRBV2 and TRBJ2-1, with 13 positions matching TRBD2. V trimming: 6 bases; J trimming: 5 bases; junction bases outside the gene matches: 1. This CDR3 has 14 amino acids. Germline lookup yields CDR1 SNHLY and CDR2 FYNNEI. CDR3 sequence: CASRGLAGNNEQFF. DNA of the CDR3: TGTGCCAGCAGGGGACTAGCGGGAAACAATGAGCAGTTCTTC. The complete variable domain, with remaining parts taken from reference TRBV2 and TRBJ2-1, reads EPEVTQTPSHQVTQMGQEVILRCVPISNHLYFYWYRQILGQKVEFLVSFYNNEISEKSEIFDDQFSVERPDGSNFTLKIRSTKLEDSAMYFCASRGLAGNNEQFFGPGTRLTVL.

This clone occurred once. The chain is built from TRBV11-3 and TRBJ2-7; TRBD1 matches 7 bases. Germline CDR1 reads SGHNT; CDR2 reads YENEEA. CDR3 length: 14 amino acids. V gave up 6 bases and J gave up 0 bases; unmatched junction bases: 5. The CDR3 sequence: CASSRQGYSYEQYF. CDR3 coding DNA: TGTGCCAGCAGTCGACAGGGATACTCCTACGAGCAGTACTTC.

The gene calls are TRBV14 and TRBJ2-1, with 7 bases fitting TRBD2. The CDR3 sequence is 18 residues long. CDR1 is SGHDN, CDR2 FVKESK, per germline. J gave up 0 bases and V 0 bases, and 8 bases lay outside the gene matches. CDR3 sequence reads: CASSQDWNSGSSYNEQFF. The CDR3 DNA reads TGTGCCAGCAGCCAAGATTGGAATAGCGGGTCCTCCTACAATGAGCAGTTCTTC.

The V gene is TRBV7-9, the J gene TRBJ1-2; weak D call: TRBD1 (6 bases). The CDR3 runs 11 residues. Per germline, CDR1 SEHNR and CDR2 FQNEAQ (reference sequence). V lost 6 bases, J lost 8 bases, and 10 bases lay in between. The CDR3 sequence is CASRGGEGYTF. The CDR3 nucleotides read TGTGCCAGCAGAGGGGGGGAAGGCTACACCTTC.

J is TRBJ2-2 and V is TRBV9; D is undetermined. The V gene lost 0 bases and the J gene lost 4 bases, with 4 bases spanning the gap. The CDR3 length is 13 residues. Germline lookup yields CDR1 SGDLS and CDR2 YYNGEE. CDR3 amino acids: CASSVGVTGELFF. As DNA, the CDR3 is TGTGCCAGCAGCGTAGGAGTCACCGGGGAGCTGTTTTTT.

The chain couples TRBV18 to TRBJ1-3, with D perhaps TRBD1 (5 bases). The V end lost 1 base, the J end lost 0 bases, and 10 bases lay between the germline ends. The CDR3 loop spans 16 amino acids. Germline lookup yields CDR1 KGHSH and CDR2 LQKENI. In DNA, the CDR3 is TGTGCCAGCTCACCACGGGGGGTCGGCTCTGGAAACACCATATATTTT. This encodes CASSPRGVGSGNTIYF. Variable domain in full (rest from reference TRBV18 and TRBJ1-3): NAGVMQNPRHLVRRRGQEARLRCSPMKGHSHVYWYRQLPEEGLKFMVYLQKENIIDESGMPKERFSAEFPKEGPSILRIQQVVRGDSAAYFCASSPRGVGSGNTIYFGEGSWLTVV.

The chain links TRBV19 to TRBJ2-7; D possibly corresponds to TRBD1 (6 bases). CDR1 and CDR2 from the germline V gene are LNHDA and SQIVND (reference sequence). This CDR3 has 16 amino acids. The V end was cut by 5 bases, the J end by 6 bases, with 23 bases between. CDR3 nucleotide sequence: TGTGCCAGTAGTCCTCGGACAGACCCGAATGTGGGCGAGCAGTACTTC. Amino acids: CASSPRTDPNVGEQYF. Full variable domain (missing parts from reference TRBV19 and TRBJ2-7): DGGITQSPKYLFRKEGQNVTLSCEQNLNHDAMYWYRQDPGQGLRLIYYSQIVNDFQKGDIAEGYSVSREKKESFPLTVTSAQKNPTAFYLCASSPRTDPNVGEQYFGPGTRLTVT.

The chain carries TRBV9 and TRBJ2-7; TRBD2 matches 8 bases. CDR1 is SGDLS and CDR2 is YYNGEE in the germline V gene. CDR3 length: 13 amino acids. V lost 4 bases, J lost 7 bases, and 7 bases stayed unmatched. CDR3: CASSPSGLGEQYF. In nucleotides, the CDR3 is TGTGCCAGCAGCCCTAGCGGGCTGGGGGAGCAGTACTTC. Full variable domain (outside the CDR3, taken from reference TRBV9 and TRBJ2-7): DSGVTQTPKHLITATGQRVTLRCSPRSGDLSVYWYQQSLDQGLQFLIQYYNGEERAKGNILERFSAQQFPDLHSELNLSSLELGDSALYFCASSPSGLGEQYFGPGTRLTVT.

The chain uses TRBV25-1 and TRBJ1-3; no definite D call. The V gene's germline CDR1 is MGHDK and CDR2 SYGVNS. The CDR3 totals 14 residues. Trimming pared 1 base from V and 2 bases from J, leaving 6 bases between. For the CDR3, the DNA is TGTGCCAGCAGTGAATCCCCAGCTGGAAACACCATATATTTT. As protein: CASSESPAGNTIYF.

This chain uses TRBV3-1 (or the pseudogene TRBV3-2) with TRBJ2-7, with 10 nucleotides matching TRBD2. J lost 4 bases, V lost 1 base, and 10 bases had no gene match. CDR1 is LGHDT, CDR2 YNNKEL, per germline (reference sequence). CDR3 length: 17 amino acids. As DNA, the CDR3 is TGTGCCAGCAGCCAAGGACTACTAGCGGGAAGTGGTTACGAGCAGTACTTC. Amino acid sequence: CASSQGLLAGSGYEQYF.

V gene TRBV7-8 combines with J gene TRBJ1-6; D unresolved. V dropped 4 bases and J dropped 8 bases, with 18 bases sitting between them. The germline gives CDR1 SGHVS, CDR2 FQNEAQ. This CDR3 region has 16 residues. The CDR3 DNA reads TGTGCCAGCAGCTCTAGGTTTATGGAGTCACATTCACCCCTCCACTTT. It translates to CASSSRFMESHSPLHF.

The rearrangement links TRBV7-8 to TRBJ1-5; 8 nucleotides agree with TRBD1. Germline V gene data show CDR1 as SGHVS and CDR2 as FQNEAQ. The CDR3 contains 14 residues. Trimming took 7 bases from V and 2 from J; bases not matched to a gene: 4. In nucleotides, the CDR3 is TGTGCCAGCACCCCGGGACAGGGCAATCAGCCCCAGCATTTT. It translates to CASTPGQGNQPQHF. The entire variable domain, with the rest obtained from reference TRBV7-8 and TRBJ1-5, is as follows: GAGVSQSPRYKVAKRGQDVALRCDPISGHVSLFWYQQALGQGPEFLTYFQNEAQLDKSGLPSDRFFAERPEGSVSTLKIQRTQQEDSAVYLCASTPGQGNQPQHFGDGTRLSIL.

This clone was detected a few times. This chain connects TRBV6-2 or TRBV6-3 to TRBJ2-2, with a tentative D call TRBD2 (6 bases). Germline V CDR1 and CDR2: MNHEY, SVGEGT. The ends were cut back, 4 bases at V and 7 bases at J, with 13 bases in the middle. This CDR3 spans 14 amino acids. The CDR3 sequence: CASSSGTLGGELFF. DNA of the CDR3: TGTGCCAGCAGTTCCGGGACTCTCGGCGGGGAGCTGTTTTTT.

V usage is TRBV19 and J usage is TRBJ2-7; D is possibly TRBD1 (6 bases). Germline-derived CDR1 and CDR2 are LNHDA and SQIVND (reference sequence). The CDR3 sequence is 14 residues long. V dropped 5 bases and J dropped 0 bases, with 11 bases sitting between them. The CDR3 loop is CASSPQGSSYEQYF. In nucleotides, the CDR3 is TGTGCCAGTAGTCCTCAGGGGAGCTCCTACGAGCAGTACTTC.

V is TRBV2 and J is TRBJ1-2; the D gene is possibly TRBD1 (5 bases). Germline V gene sequence: CDR1 SNHLY, CDR2 FYNNEI. Trimming took off 6 bases at V and 5 bases at J, with 13 bases between the two ends. The CDR3 is 13 residues long. For the CDR3, the DNA is TGTGCCAGCAGGGACTCGGGGGGATATGGCTACACCTTC. It translates to CASRDSGGYGYTF. Supplemented by reference TRBV2 and TRBJ1-2, the full variable domain reads EPEVTQTPSHQVTQMGQEVILRCVPISNHLYFYWYRQILGQKVEFLVSFYNNEISEKSEIFDDQFSVERPDGSNFTLKIRSTKLEDSAMYFCASRDSGGYGYTFGSGTRLTVV.

This sequence joins TRBV18 and TRBJ2-2, with TRBD2 matching 8 bases. The CDR3 is 18 residues long. V was clipped by 3 bases and J by 1 base; unmatched bases: 10. Germline V gene lookup returns CDR1 KGHSH and CDR2 LQKENI. The CDR3 loop reads CASSPSSSGMGNTGELFF. The CDR3, as DNA: TGTGCCAGCTCACCGAGTAGTAGCGGGATGGGGAACACCGGGGAGCTGTTTTTT.

Only one count was recorded for this clone. The J gene is TRBJ1-2, the V gene TRBV10-3; D unclear. The ends were cut back, 4 bases at V and 2 bases at J, with 5 bases in the middle. The CDR3 contains 12 residues. Germline V lookup: CDR1 ENHRY, CDR2 SYGVKD. In DNA, the CDR3 is TGTGCCATCAGTGCGACAAACTATGGCTACACCTTC. This sequence encodes CAISATNYGYTF.

The gene calls are TRBV30 and TRBJ1-6, with 7 positions matching TRBD1. The CDR3 totals 17 residues. The J segment lost 0 bases and the V segment lost 3 bases, leaving 8 bases of the junction unmatched. CDR1 and CDR2 (germline): GTSNPN, SVGIG (reference sequence). The CDR3 loop is CAWSGEDRSSYNSPLHF. Written as DNA, the CDR3 is TGTGCCTGGAGCGGAGAGGACAGGAGCTCCTATAATTCACCCCTCCACTTT.

The chain recombines TRBV29-1 with TRBJ2-3, with 8 bases lining up with TRBD2. The germline CDR1 and CDR2 sequences are SQVTM and ANQGSEA. The CDR3 runs 12 residues. V trimming: 0 bases; J trimming: 14 bases; junction bases outside the gene matches: 7. As DNA, the CDR3 is TGCAGCGTTGAAGAATCGCGGGGGGCTCGGTATTTT. As protein: CSVEESRGARYF.

This clone was counted between two and nine times. V gene TRBV5-1 combines with J gene TRBJ1-2, with 8 bases matching TRBD1. The CDR3 runs to 14 residues. Looked up from germline, CDR1 is SGHRS and CDR2 is YFSETQ. V was clipped by 4 bases and J by 4 bases; unmatched bases: 6. CDR3 sequence (DNA): TGCGCCAGCAGCCACGGACAGGGAAGCTATGGCTACACCTTC. Amino acids: CASSHGQGSYGYTF.

The chain uses TRBV27 and TRBJ2-4; possibly TRBD1 for D (6 bases). V lost 0 bases, J lost 8 bases, and 11 bases lay in between. From germline, CDR1 is MNHEY and CDR2 SMNVEV (reference sequence). This CDR3 has 14 residues. CDR3 sequence (DNA): TGTGCCAGCAGTTTATCCCGGGCAGGGGACATTCAGTACTTC. It codes for CASSLSRAGDIQYF.